This paragraph reports one T cell receptor beta chain. This sample was taken from a study of blood T cell repertoires in COVID-19. Study at large: Spain, Italy and the United States supplied samples that represented acute and convalescent COVID-19. Sources were T cells, B-cell-depleted T cells, or PBMCs; the material itself was cDNA or gDNA.

Followed longitudinally, the Seattle patients had been enrolled during active infection. TCRdb keeps only in-frame clones here, not all; method: immunoSEQ multiplex PCR. The table records fewer than 250,000 clones, 86% of them present only once. The CDR3 consists of 14 residues. From germline, CDR1 is SNHLY and CDR2 FYNNEI. Losses at the gene ends were 4 bases for V and 8 bases for J; bases not matched to a gene: 5. The material sequenced was peripheral blood. The V gene is TRBV2, the J gene TRBJ2-1, with TRBD2 matching 10 bases. The clonotype was recovered from a woman at least 80 years old with COVID-19, enrolled during active disease. The chain's CDR3 is CASSVLAGNYEQFF. In nucleotides, the CDR3 is TGTGCCAGCAGTGTACTAGCGGGGAACTATGAGCAGTTCTTC.